The present T cell receptor beta chain was sequenced within a study of shared clonotypes between healthy human individuals. Here immunoSEQ multiplex PCR was the method, and the copy in TCRdb shows in-frame clones only, minus some. The profile covers 1.5 million to 2.5 million clones, with about 94% appearing a single time and roughly 1.2% taken by the ten largest. Per the germline V gene, CDR1 is MNHEY and CDR2 is SMNVEV (reference sequence). V lost 6 bases, J lost 0 bases, and 8 bases stayed unmatched. The CDR3 has 19 amino acids. This clone was recorded only once. CD45RO-negative, CCR7-selected cells formed the naive CD8 fraction, which excluded terminally differentiated effector memory CD45RA+ cells.

The clonotype comes from a man between 18 and 29 years old in good health. This rearrangement joins TRBV27 to TRBJ2-1; 16 nucleotides match TRBD2. Sample: naive CD8+ T cells sorted from blood. DNA for the CDR3: TGTGCCAGCAGGACCCTGGGACTAGCGGGAGGGAGCTCCTACAATGAGCAGTTCTTC. Protein product: CASRTLGLAGGSSYNEQFF.